The text below deals with one T cell receptor beta chain. This sample was included in a study of graft-versus-host responses after intestinal transplantation. The data were produced by immunoSEQ multiplex PCR, yet TCRdb's version contains in-frame clones alone and is incomplete. The sample includes around 39,000 clones, around 92% of them seen just once. This CDR3 spans 15 amino acids. J was trimmed by 5 bases and V by 6 bases; bases with no gene match: 9. In germline, CDR1 is SEHNR, CDR2 FQNEAQ (reference sequence). This receptor was taken from a human patient who received an intestinal transplant, so some T cells may come from the graft donor. The J gene is TRBJ2-3, the V gene TRBV7-9; 9 positions agree with TRBD2. Sequenced material: PBMCs, taken 267 days after transplant. The CDR3 bases are TGTGCCAGCAGGGCGGTAGCGGGGGCGGGAGATACGCAGTATTTT. Encoded protein: CASRAVAGAGDTQYF.